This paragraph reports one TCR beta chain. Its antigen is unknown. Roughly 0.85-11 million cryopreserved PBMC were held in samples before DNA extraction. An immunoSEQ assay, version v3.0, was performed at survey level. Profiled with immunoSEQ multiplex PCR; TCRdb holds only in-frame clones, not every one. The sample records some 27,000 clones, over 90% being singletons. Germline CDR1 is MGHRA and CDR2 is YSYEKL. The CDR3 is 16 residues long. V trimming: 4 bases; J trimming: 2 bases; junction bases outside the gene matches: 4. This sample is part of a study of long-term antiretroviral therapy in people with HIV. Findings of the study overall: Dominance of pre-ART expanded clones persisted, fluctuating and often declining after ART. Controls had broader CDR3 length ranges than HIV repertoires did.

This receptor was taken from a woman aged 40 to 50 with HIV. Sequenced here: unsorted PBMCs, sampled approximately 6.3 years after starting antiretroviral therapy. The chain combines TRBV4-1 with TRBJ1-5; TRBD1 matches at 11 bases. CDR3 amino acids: CASSPGTGGGNQPQHF. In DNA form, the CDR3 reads TGCGCCAGCAGCCCGGGGACAGGGGGGGGCAATCAGCCCCAGCATTTT.